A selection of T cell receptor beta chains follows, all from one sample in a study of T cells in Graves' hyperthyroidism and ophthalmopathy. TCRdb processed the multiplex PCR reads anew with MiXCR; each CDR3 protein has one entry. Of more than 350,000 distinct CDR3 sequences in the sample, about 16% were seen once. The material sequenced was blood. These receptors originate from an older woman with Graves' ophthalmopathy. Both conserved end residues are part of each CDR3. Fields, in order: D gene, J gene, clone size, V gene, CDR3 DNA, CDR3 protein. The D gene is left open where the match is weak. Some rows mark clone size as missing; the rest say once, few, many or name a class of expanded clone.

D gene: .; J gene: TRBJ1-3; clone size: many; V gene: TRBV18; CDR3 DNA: TGTGCCAGCTCACCAGACGGGTCCGGAGGCACCATATATTTT; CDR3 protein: CASSPDGSGGTIYF
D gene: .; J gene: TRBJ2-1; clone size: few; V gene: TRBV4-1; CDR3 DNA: TGCGCCAGCAGCCATCCCGGGACTTACAATGAGCAGTTCTTC; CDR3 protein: CASSHPGTYNEQFF
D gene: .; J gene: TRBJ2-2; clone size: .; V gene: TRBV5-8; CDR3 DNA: TGTGCCAGCAGCTTATCGCTTACCAACACCGGGGAGCTGTTTTTT; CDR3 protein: CASSLSLTNTGELFF
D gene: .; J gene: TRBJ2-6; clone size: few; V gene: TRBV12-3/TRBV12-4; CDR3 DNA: TGTGCCAGCAGTTTCTGGGCCGGGAGAGGGGGGGCCAGCGTCCTGACTTTC; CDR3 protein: CASSFWAGRGGASVLTF
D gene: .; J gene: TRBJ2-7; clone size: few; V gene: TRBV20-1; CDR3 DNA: TGCAGTGCTATTCCGGACTACTTAAACGGCGAGCAGTACTTC; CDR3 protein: CSAIPDYLNGEQYF
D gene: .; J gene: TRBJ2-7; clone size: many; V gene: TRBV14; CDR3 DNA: TGTGCCAGCAGCCAAGAGGGGGACTCTTCTTACTACGAGCAGTACTTC; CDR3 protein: CASSQEGDSSYYEQYF
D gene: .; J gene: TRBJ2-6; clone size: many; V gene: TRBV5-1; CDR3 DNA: TGCGCCAGCTCTAGGTCAGGGTCTGGGGCCAACGTCCTGACTTTC; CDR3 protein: CASSRSGSGANVLTF
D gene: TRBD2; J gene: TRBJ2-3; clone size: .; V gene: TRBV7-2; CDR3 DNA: TGTGCCAGCAGCTTAGGGCTAGCGGGAGGAGGTACGCAGTATTTT; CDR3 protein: CASSLGLAGGGTQYF
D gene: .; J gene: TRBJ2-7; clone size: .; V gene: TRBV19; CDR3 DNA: TGTGCCAGTAGCAGAACCATAGTGGACGAGCAGTACTTC; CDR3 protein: CASSRTIVDEQYF
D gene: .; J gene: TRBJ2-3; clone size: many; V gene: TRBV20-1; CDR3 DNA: TGCAGTGCTAGAGATCCCTGGAAGACTAGCACAGATACGCAGTATTTT; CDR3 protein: CSARDPWKTSTDTQYF
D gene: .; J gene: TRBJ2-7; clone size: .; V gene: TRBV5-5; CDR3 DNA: TGTGCCAGCAGCTTGGAGTCTGGCGGACGTCTAGGGCAGTACTTC; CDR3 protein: CASSLESGGRLGQYF
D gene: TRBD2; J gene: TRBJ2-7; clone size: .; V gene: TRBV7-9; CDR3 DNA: TGTGCCAGCAGCTTCTCCCCGGGTCAGCGGGAGATGCACGAGCAGTACTTC; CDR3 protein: CASSFSPGQREMHEQYF
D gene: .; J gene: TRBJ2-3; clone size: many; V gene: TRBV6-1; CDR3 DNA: TGTGCCAGCAGAGCAAGGGAGGGACAACAGCTTGAACGCACAGATACGCAGTATTTT; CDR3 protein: CASRAREGQQLERTDTQYF
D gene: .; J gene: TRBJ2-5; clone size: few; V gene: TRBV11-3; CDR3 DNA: TGTGCCAGCAGCTTGAGGCGGGAAGAGACCCAGTACTTC; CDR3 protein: CASSLRREETQYF
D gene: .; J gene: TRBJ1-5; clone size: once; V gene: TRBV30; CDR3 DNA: TGTGCCTGGAGTCGTAACAGGGGCAATCAGCCCCAGCATTTT; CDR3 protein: CAWSRNRGNQPQHF
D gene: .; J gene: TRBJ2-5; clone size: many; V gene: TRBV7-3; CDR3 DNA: TGTGCCAGCAGCTTAAAGGGCCTCCTGCCAAAAGAGACCCAGTACTTC; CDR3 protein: CASSLKGLLPKETQYF
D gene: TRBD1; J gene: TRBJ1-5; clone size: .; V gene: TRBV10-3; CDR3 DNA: TGTGCCATCAGTGAGGACAGGGCCAATCAGCCCCAGCATTTT; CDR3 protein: CAISEDRANQPQHF
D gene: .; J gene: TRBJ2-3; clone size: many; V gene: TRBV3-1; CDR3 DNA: TGTGCCAGCGGCCGGGCTCTTGGAGGCACAGATACGCAGTATTTT; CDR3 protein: CASGRALGGTDTQYF
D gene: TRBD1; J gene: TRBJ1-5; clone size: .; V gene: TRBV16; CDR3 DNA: TGTGCTAGCAGCCAATCAGGGGGGGGTCAGCCCCAGCATTTT; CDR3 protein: CASSQSGGGQPQHF
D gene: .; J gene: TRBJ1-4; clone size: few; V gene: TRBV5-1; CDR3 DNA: TGCGCCAGCAGTCCCTTAGACGGGATCGAAGCTAATGAAAAACTGTTTTTT; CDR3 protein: CASSPLDGIEANEKLFF
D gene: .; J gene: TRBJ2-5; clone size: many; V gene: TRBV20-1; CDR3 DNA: TGCAGTGCCACGACTAGGACCCCCCAAGAGACCCAGTACTTC; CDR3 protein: CSATTRTPQETQYF
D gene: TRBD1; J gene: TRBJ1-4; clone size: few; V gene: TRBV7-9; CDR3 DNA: TGTGCCAGCACCTCGAGGACAGGAGAAAAACTGTTTTTT; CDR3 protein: CASTSRTGEKLFF
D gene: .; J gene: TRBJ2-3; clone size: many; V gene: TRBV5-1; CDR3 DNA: TGCGCCAGCACCCCTGGTGGCTCCACTAGCACAGATACGCAGTATTTT; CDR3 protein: CASTPGGSTSTDTQYF
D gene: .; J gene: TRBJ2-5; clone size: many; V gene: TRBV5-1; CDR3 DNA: TGCGCCAGCAGCTCGGACTTCCAAGAGACCCAGTACTTC; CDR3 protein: CASSSDFQETQYF
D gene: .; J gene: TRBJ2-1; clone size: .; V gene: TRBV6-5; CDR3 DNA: TGTGCCAGCAGTTACTTCCGGCTAGGTGAGCAGTTCTTC; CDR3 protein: CASSYFRLGEQFF
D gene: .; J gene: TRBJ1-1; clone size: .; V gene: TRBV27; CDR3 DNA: TGTGCCAGCAGCCCCGGGTGGTCCACTGAAGCTTTCTTT; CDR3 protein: CASSPGWSTEAFF
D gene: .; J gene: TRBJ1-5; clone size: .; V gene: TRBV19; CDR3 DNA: TGTGCCAGTAGTCCCCTGACAGTTAATCGGCCCCAGCATTTT; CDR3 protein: CASSPLTVNRPQHF
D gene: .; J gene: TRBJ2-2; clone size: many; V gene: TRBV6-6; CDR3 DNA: TGTGCCAGCAGTTACGGGCAGGCGAACACCGGGGAGCTGTTTTTT; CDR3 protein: CASSYGQANTGELFF
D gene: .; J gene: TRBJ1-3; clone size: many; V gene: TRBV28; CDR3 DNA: TGTGCCAGCAGTCCCGTCCCAAACCCTGGAAACACCATATATTTT; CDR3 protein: CASSPVPNPGNTIYF
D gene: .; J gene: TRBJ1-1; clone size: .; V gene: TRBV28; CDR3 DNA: TGTGCCAGCAGCCACCTTTTAGGGACCTTAGTAGCTTTCTTT; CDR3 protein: CASSHLLGTLVAFF
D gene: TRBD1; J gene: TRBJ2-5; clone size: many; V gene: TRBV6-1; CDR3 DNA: TGTGCCAGCAGCGAAGACAGGGGGGAGACCCAGTACTTC; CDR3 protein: CASSEDRGETQYF
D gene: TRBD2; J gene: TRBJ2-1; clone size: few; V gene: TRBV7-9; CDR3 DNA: TGTGCCAGCAGCTTAGCCCTAGCGGGTGATCCAGCTTCCAATGAGCAGTTCTTC; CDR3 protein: CASSLALAGDPASNEQFF
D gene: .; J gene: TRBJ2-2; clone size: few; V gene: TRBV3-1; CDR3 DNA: TGTGCCAGCAGCCAAGATCTAGCCAACATCCTCGGGGAGCTGTTTTTT; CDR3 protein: CASSQDLANILGELFF
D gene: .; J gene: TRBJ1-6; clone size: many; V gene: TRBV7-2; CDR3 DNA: TGTGCCAGCAGCTTAATACTGGGGGGGAGGTCACCCCTCCACTTT; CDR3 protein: CASSLILGGRSPLHF
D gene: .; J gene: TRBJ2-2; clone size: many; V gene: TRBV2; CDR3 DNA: TGTGCCAGCAGTCCCAGTAGTGCCGGGGAGCTGTTTTTT; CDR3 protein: CASSPSSAGELFF
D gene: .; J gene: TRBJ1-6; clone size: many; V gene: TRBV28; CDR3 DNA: TGTGCCAGCAGTTTGACAGGACCTTACACTATTACCCTTAATTCACCCCTCCACTTT; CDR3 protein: CASSLTGPYTITLNSPLHF
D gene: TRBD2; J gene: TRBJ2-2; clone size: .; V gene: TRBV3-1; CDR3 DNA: TGTGCCAGCAGCTCCCTCCGGGCGGGAGACGGCGGGGAGCTGTTTTTT; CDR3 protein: CASSSLRAGDGGELFF
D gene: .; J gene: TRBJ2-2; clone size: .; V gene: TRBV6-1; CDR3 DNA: TGTGCCAGCAGCGCTGACATCATCACCGGGGAGCTGTTTTTT; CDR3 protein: CASSADIITGELFF
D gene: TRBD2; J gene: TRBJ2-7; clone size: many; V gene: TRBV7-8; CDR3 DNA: TGTGCCAGCAGCCGGGAGGGGCACCGATACGAGCAGTACTTC; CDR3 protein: CASSREGHRYEQYF
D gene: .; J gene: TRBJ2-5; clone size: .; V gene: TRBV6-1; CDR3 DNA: TGTGCCACCTTCGGCCTAAGGTATCAAGAGACCCAGTACTTC; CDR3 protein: CATFGLRYQETQYF
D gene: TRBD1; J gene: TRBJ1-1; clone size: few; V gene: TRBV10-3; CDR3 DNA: TGTGCCATCAGGACAGGGAGCACTGAAGCTTTCTTT; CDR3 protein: CAIRTGSTEAFF
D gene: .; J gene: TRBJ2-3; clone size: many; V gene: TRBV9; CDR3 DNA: TGTGCCAGCAGCGTGGGGCAGGTGGTAGATACGCAGTATTTT; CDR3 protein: CASSVGQVVDTQYF
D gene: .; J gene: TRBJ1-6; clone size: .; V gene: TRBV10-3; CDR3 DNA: TGTGCCATCAGTGAGCCGACAGGTTATAATTCACCCCTCCACTTT; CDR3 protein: CAISEPTGYNSPLHF
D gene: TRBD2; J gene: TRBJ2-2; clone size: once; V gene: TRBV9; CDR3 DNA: TGTGCCAGCAGCGTAGCTAGCGGGAGTATCCTCGGGGAGCTGTTTTTT; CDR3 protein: CASSVASGSILGELFF